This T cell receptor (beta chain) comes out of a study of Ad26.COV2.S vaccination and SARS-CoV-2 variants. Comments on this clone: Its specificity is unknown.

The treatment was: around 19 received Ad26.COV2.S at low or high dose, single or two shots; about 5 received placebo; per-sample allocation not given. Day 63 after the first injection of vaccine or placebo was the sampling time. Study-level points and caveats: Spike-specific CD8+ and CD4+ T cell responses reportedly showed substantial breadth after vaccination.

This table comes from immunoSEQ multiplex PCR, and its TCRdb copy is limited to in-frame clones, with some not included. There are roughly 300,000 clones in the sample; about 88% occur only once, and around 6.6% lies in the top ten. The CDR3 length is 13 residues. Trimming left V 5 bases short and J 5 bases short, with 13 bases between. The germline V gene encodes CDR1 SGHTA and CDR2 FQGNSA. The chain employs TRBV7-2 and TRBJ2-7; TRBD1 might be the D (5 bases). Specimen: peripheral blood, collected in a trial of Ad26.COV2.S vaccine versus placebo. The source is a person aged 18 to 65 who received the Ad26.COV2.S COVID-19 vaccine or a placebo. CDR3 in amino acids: CASSRDSLDEQYF. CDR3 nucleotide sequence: TGTGCCAGCAGCCGAGACAGCCTCGACGAGCAGTACTTC.